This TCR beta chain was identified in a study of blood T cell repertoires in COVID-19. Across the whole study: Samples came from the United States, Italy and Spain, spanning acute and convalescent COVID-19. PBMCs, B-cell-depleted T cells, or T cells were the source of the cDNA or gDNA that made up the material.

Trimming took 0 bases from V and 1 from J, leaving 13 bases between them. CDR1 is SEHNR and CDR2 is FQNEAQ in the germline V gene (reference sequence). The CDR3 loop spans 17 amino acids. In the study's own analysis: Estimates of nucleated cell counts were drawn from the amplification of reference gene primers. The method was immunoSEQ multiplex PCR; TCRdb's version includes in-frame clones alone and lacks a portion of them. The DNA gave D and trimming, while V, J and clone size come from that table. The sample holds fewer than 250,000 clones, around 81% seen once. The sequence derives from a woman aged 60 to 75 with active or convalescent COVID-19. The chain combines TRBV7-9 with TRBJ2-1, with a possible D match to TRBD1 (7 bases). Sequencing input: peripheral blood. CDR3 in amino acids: CASSLAPRGASYNEQFF. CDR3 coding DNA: TGTGCCAGCAGCTTAGCCCCCAGGGGGGCGTCCTACAATGAGCAGTTCTTC.